This entry lists 3 T cell receptor beta chains sequenced from one sample in a study of T cell responses to AZD1222 COVID-19 vaccine. Generated by immunoSEQ multiplex PCR, the TCRdb table keeps only in-frame clones and is missing some. Among some 110,000 clones, about 90% were seen once, and the ten largest hold about 4.9%. Sample: peripheral blood, taken on day 0 of AZD1222 vaccination. The receptors were gathered from an adult in good health.

The chain recombines TRBV27 with TRBJ1-2; a weak D match, TRBD1 (5 bases). The germline V gene has CDR1 MNHEY and CDR2 SMNVEV (reference sequence). Trimming took off 3 bases at V and 0 bases at J, with 8 bases between the two ends. The length of the CDR3 is 14 residues. The CDR3 is CASSLRGANYGYTF. The CDR3 DNA is TGTGCCAGCAGTTTGCGGGGGGCTAACTATGGCTACACCTTC.

V and J are TRBV19 and TRBJ1-2; D unresolved. Germline V lookup: CDR1 LNHDA, CDR2 SQIVND (reference sequence). The length of the CDR3 is 12 residues. V was trimmed by 2 bases and J by 5 bases, leaving 6 bases between them. CDR3 in DNA: TGTGCCAGTAGTATATTAGGGTATGGCTACACCTTC. Its translation is CASSILGYGYTF.

The chain uses TRBV19 and TRBJ1-4, with 9 bases fitting TRBD1. Germline CDR1 is LNHDA and CDR2 is SQIVND (reference sequence). The V and J ends lost 3 bases and 7 bases, in that order; junction bases with no gene match: 6. This CDR3 contains 15 residues. The CDR3 loop is CASSIRDRVSEKLFF. The CDR3 nucleotides read TGTGCCAGTAGTATCCGGGACAGGGTTAGTGAAAAACTGTTTTTT.